This is a list of T cell receptor beta chains from one sample in a study of cytomegalovirus exposure and HLA in healthy donors. Produced via immunoSEQ multiplex PCR; TCRdb's table is partial and in-frame only. The profile shows about 100,000 clones, roughly 80% of them singletons. The sequenced sample consisted of PBMCs. The receptors shown here come from a male donor in good health and CMV-seropositive. Both conserved end residues are part of each CDR3. Each record gives: CDR3 length, V gene, J gene, CDR3 protein.

13	TRBV7-2	TRBJ2-7	CASSLEGFNEQYF
13	TRBV10-2	TRBJ2-7	CASSENGGYEQYF
16	TRBV27	TRBJ1-5	CASRTGTGDKNQPQHF
15	TRBV11-2	TRBJ1-1	CASSHGTGRNTEAFF
15	TRBV7-2	TRBJ2-7	CASSLAGTSAYEQYF
15	TRBV28	TRBJ2-1	CASSFWGQGANEQFF
14	TRBV28	TRBJ1-4	CASSWRDANEKLFF
15	TRBV4-1	TRBJ2-1	CASSQTSGGYNEQFF
15	TRBV6-6	TRBJ2-7	CASRTGTGGNYEQYF
14	TRBV14	TRBJ1-1	CASSQDRESAEAFF
14	TRBV6-5	TRBJ2-7	CASRDRADGYEQYF
14	TRBV11-2	TRBJ2-3	CASRSAGGPDTQYF
15	TRBV4-3	TRBJ2-1	CASSQAAGVYNEQFF
17	TRBV5-5	TRBJ1-1	CASSVRGDSDLRTEAFF
17	TRBV15	TRBJ2-3	CATSTYATRRDTDTQYF
16	TRBV5-4	TRBJ2-3	CASSSTTGTGGGTQYF
11	TRBV6-5	TRBJ1-6	CASSRSRPLHF
12	TRBV11-2	TRBJ1-4	CASSPRDEKLFF